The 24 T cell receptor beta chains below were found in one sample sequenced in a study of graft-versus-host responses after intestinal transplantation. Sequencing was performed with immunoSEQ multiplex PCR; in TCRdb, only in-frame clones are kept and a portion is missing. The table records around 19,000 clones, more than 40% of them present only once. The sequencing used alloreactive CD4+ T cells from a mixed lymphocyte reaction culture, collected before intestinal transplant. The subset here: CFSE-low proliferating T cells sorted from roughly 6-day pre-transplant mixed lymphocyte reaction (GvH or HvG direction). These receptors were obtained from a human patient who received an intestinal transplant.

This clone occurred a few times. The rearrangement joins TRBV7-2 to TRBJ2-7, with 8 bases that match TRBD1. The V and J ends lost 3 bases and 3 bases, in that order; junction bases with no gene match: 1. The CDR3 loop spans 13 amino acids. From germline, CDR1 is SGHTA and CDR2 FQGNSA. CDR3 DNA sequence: TGTGCCAGCAGCTTGACAGGGGTCTACGAGCAGTACTTC. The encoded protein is CASSLTGVYEQYF. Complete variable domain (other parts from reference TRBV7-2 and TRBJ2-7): GAGVSQSPSNKVTEKGKDVELRCDPISGHTALYWYRQSLGQGLEFLIYFQGNSAPDKSGLPSDRFSAERTGGSVSTLTIQRTQQEDSAVYLCASSLTGVYEQYFGPGTRLTVT.

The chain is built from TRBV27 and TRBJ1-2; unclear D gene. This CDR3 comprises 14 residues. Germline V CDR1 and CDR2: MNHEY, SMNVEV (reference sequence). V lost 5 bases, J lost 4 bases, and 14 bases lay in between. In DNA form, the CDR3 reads TGTGCCAGCAGTCCCCAAATTTGGAGCTATGGCTACACCTTC. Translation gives CASSPQIWSYGYTF.

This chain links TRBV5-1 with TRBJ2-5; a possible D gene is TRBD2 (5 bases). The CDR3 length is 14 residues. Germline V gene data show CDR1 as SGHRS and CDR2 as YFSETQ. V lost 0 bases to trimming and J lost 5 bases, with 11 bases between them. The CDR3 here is CASSLGLLVETQYF. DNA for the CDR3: TGCGCCAGCAGCTTGGGACTACTTGTGGAGACCCAGTACTTC. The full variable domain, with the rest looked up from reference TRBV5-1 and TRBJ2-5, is KAGVTQTPRYLIKTRGQQVTLSCSPISGHRSVSWYQQTPGQGLQFLFEYFSETQRNKGNFPGRFSGRQFSNSRSEMNVSTLELGDSALYLCASSLGLLVETQYFGPGTRLLVL.

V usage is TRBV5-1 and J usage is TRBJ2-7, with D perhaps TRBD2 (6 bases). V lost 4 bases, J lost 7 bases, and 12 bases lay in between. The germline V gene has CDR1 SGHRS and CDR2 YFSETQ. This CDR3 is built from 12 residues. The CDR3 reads CASSEPGGEQYF. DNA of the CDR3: TGCGCCAGCAGCGAACCTGGGGGGGAGCAGTACTTC. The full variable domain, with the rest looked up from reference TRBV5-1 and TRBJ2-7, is KAGVTQTPRYLIKTRGQQVTLSCSPISGHRSVSWYQQTPGQGLQFLFEYFSETQRNKGNFPGRFSGRQFSNSRSEMNVSTLELGDSALYLCASSEPGGEQYFGPGTRLTVT.

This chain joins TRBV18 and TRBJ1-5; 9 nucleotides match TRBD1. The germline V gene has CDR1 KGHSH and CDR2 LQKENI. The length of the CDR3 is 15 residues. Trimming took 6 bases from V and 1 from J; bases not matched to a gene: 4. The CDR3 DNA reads TGTGCCAGCTCGCCGGACAGGGGAAGCAATCAGCCCCAGCATTTT. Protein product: CASSPDRGSNQPQHF.

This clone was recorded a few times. CDR3 sequence: CASSLRTGGVGETQYF. The CDR3 coding sequence is TGCGCCAGCAGCTTGCGGACTGGGGGGGTCGGGGAGACCCAGTACTTC. The V and J genes are TRBV5-1 and TRBJ2-5; 7 positions match TRBD2. Germline V gives CDR1 SGHRS, CDR2 YFSETQ. The CDR3 extends over 16 amino acids. The J segment lost 5 bases and the V segment lost 1 base, leaving 11 bases of the junction unmatched.

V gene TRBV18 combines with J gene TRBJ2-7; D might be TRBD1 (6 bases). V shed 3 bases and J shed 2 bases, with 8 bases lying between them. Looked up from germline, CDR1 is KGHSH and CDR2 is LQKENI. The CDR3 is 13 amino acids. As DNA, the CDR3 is TGTGCCAGCTCACCGGGACAAACCTACGAGCAGTACTTC. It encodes CASSPGQTYEQYF.

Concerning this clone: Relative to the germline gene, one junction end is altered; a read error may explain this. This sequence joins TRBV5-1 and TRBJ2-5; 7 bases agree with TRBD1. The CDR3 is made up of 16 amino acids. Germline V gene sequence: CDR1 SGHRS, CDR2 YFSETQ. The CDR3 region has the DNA TGCGCCAGCAGCCGCAGACGGACAGGACCCCAACAGACCCAGTACTTC. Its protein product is CASSRRRTGPQQTQYF.

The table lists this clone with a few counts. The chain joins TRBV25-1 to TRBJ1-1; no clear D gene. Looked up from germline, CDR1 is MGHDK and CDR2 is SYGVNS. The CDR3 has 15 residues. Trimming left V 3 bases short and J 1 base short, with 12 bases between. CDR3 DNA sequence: TGTGCCAGCAGTGATCCCGCGATTGGGAACACTGAAGCTTTCTTT. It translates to CASSDPAIGNTEAFF.

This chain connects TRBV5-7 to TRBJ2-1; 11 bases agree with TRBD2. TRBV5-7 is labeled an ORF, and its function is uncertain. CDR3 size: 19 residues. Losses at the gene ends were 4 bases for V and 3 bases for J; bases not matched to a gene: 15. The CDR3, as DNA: TGTGCCAGCAGCCATTTACTCCTACTACTAGCGGGGGTCTACAATGAGCAGTTCTTC. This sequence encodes CASSHLLLLLAGVYNEQFF.

The CDR3 nucleotides are TGTGCCAGCAGTCTGGACAGGGGAAGAGGCTACACCTTC. This translates into CASSLDRGRGYTF. V usage is TRBV27 and J usage is TRBJ1-2; TRBD1 matches at 9 bases. With 5 bases clipped from V and 8 bases from J, the junction kept 6 bases outside the gene matches. This CDR3 has 13 residues. Germline-derived CDR1 and CDR2 are MNHEY and SMNVEV (reference sequence).

The CDR3 spells CASSLIGGEQYF. CDR3 bases: TGTGCCAGCAGCTTGATCGGGGGCGAGCAGTACTTC. The chain is built from TRBV5-4 and TRBJ2-7, with D perhaps matching TRBD2 (6 bases). V dropped 1 base and J dropped 6 bases, with 8 bases sitting between them. The CDR3 spans 12 residues. Germline loops: CDR1 SGHNT, CDR2 YYREEE (reference sequence).

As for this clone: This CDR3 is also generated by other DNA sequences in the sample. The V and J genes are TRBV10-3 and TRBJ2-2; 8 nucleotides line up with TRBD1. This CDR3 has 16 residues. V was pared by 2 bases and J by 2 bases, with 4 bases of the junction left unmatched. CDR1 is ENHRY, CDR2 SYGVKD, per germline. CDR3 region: CAISEKGQANTGELFF. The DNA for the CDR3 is TGTGCCATCAGTGAGAAGGGACAGGCAAACACCGGGGAGCTGTTTTTT.

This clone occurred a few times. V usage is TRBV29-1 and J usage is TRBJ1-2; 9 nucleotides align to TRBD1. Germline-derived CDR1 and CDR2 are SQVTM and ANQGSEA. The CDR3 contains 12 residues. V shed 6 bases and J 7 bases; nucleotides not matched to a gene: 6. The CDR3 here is CSVQQGAGGYTF. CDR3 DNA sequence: TGCAGCGTCCAACAGGGGGCTGGTGGCTACACCTTC.

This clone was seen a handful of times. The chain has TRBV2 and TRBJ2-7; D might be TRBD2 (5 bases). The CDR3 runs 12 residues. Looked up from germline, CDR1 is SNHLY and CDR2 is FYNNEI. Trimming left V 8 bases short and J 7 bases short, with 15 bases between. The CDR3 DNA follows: TGTGCCAGCTCAGAGGGTATCGGGGAGCAGTACTTC. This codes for CASSEGIGEQYF.

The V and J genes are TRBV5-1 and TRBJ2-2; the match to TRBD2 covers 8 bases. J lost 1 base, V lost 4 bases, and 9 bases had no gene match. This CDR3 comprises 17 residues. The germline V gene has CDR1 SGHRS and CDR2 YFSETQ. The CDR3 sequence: CASSPGKLAVNTGELFF. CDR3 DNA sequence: TGCGCCAGCAGCCCGGGAAAACTAGCGGTGAACACCGGGGAGCTGTTTTTT.

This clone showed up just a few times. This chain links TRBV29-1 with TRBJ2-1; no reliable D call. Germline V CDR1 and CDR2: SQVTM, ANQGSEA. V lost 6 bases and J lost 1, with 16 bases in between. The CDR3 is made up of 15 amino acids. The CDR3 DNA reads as TGCAGCGTGGCCATAGACACACTTTCCTACAATGAGCAGTTCTTC. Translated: CSVAIDTLSYNEQFF.

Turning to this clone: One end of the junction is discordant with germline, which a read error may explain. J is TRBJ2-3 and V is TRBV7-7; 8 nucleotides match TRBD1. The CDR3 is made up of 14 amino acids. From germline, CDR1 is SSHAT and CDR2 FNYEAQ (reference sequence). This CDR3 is CASSLTGGTDTQYF. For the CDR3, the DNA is TGTGCTAGCAGCTTGACAGGGGGCACAGATACGCAGTATTTT.

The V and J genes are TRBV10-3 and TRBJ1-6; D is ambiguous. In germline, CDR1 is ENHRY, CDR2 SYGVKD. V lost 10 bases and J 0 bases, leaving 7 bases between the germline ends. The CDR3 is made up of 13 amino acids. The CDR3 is CASVSSYNSPLHF. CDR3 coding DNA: TGTGCCAGCGTTAGCTCCTATAATTCACCCCTCCACTTT.

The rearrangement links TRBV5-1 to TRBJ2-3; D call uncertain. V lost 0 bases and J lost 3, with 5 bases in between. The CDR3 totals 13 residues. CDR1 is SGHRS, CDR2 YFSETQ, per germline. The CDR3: CASSLVPTDTQYF. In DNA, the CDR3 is TGCGCCAGCAGCTTGGTCCCGACAGATACGCAGTATTTT. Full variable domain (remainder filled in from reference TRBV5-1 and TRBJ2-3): KAGVTQTPRYLIKTRGQQVTLSCSPISGHRSVSWYQQTPGQGLQFLFEYFSETQRNKGNFPGRFSGRQFSNSRSEMNVSTLELGDSALYLCASSLVPTDTQYFGPGTRLTVL.

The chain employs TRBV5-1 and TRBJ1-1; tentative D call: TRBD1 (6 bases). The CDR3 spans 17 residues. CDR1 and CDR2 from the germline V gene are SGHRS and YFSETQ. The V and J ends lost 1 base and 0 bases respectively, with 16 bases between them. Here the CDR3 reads CASSLLWIQGMNTEAFF. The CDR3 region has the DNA TGCGCCAGCAGCTTGTTATGGATACAGGGCATGAACACTGAAGCTTTCTTT.

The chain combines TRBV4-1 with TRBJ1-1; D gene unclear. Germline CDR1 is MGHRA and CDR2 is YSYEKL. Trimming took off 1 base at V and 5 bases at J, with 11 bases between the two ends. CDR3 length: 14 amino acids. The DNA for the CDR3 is TGCGCCAGCAGCCAAGGGTCCGGGGATACTGAAGCTTTCTTT. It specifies CASSQGSGDTEAFF.

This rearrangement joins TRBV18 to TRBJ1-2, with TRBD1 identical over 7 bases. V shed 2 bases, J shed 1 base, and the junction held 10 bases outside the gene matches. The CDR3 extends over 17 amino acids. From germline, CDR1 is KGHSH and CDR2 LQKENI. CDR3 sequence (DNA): TGTGCCAGCTCACCAATGGACAGGCCTTCTGTTAACTATGGCTACACCTTC. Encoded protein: CASSPMDRPSVNYGYTF.

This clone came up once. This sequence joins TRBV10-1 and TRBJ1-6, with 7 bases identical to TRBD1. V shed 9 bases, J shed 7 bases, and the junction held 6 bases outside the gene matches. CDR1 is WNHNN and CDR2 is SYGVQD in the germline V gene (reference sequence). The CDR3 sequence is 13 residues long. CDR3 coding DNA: TGCGCCAGGACGGACAGGAGCAATTCACCCCTCCACTTT. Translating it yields CARTDRSNSPLHF.